This is a list of T cell receptor beta chains from one sample in a study of T cell changes during pregnancy in multiple sclerosis. Here immunoSEQ multiplex PCR was the method, and the copy in TCRdb shows in-frame clones only, minus some. Of around 75,000 clones in the sample, roughly 90% were seen once. The sample here was peripheral blood, taken in the first trimester of pregnancy. All receptors come from a female donor in good health, enrolled as a control in a pregnancy study. Each CDR3 is given with its conserved first and last residue. Fields, in order: V gene, clone size, D gene, J gene, CDR3 protein, CDR3 DNA. The D gene is left open where the match is weak. Only some rows state a clone size, as once, few, many or a class for expanded clones.

TRBV18,-,-,TRBJ1-1,CASSPRAAATEAFF,TGTGCCAGCTCACCCCGTGCGGCAGCCACTGAAGCTTTCTTT
TRBV19,-,-,TRBJ1-2,CASSLEPRVYGYTF,TGTGCCAGTAGCCTTGAACCGAGGGTGTATGGCTACACCTTC
TRBV9,-,-,TRBJ2-1,CASSVGRGSSYNEQFF,TGTGCCAGCAGCGTAGGTAGGGGGAGCTCCTACAATGAGCAGTTCTTC
TRBV10-3,-,-,TRBJ1-2,CAISGQGYGYTF,TGTGCCATCAGTGGTCAGGGGTATGGCTACACCTTC
TRBV5-8,once,-,TRBJ1-5,CASSLGLKGQPQHF,TGTGCCAGCAGCCTGGGACTTAAAGGTCAGCCCCAGCATTTT
TRBV28,-,TRBD1,TRBJ2-1,CASSYPGTGYNEQFF,TGTGCCAGCAGTTATCCCGGGACAGGGTACAATGAGCAGTTCTTC
TRBV28,-,-,TRBJ2-1,CASTLASSYNEQFF,TGTGCCAGCACCCTGGCTAGCTCCTACAATGAGCAGTTCTTC
TRBV5-4,-,-,TRBJ2-1,CASSSLGNEQFF,TGTGCCAGCAGCTCACTAGGGAATGAGCAGTTCTTC
TRBV5-4,-,-,TRBJ2-7,CASSPGLPQTTYEQYF,TGTGCCAGCAGCCCGGGACTGCCCCAAACTACCTACGAGCAGTACTTC
TRBV7-8,-,TRBD1,TRBJ1-2,CASSPRTGNMDGYTF,TGTGCCAGCAGCCCTCGGACAGGGAATATGGATGGCTACACCTTC
TRBV6-5,-,TRBD2,TRBJ2-2,CASSFGGDTGELFF,TGTGCCAGCAGCTTCGGGGGGGACACCGGGGAGCTGTTTTTT
TRBV28,-,-,TRBJ2-6,CASSLPFGTGANVLTF,TGTGCCAGCAGTTTACCCTTCGGGACAGGGGCCAACGTCCTGACTTTC
TRBV5-5,once,-,TRBJ1-6,CASRTDSSYNSPLHF,TGTGCCAGCAGAACCGACAGCTCCTATAATTCACCCCTCCACTTT
TRBV30,-,-,TRBJ1-3,CAWSAGNTIYF,TGTGCCTGGAGTGCAGGAAACACCATATATTTT
TRBV11-2,once,-,TRBJ1-1,CASSSQGGRVTEAFF,TGTGCCAGCAGCTCGCAAGGGGGACGGGTCACTGAAGCTTTCTTT
TRBV4-2,few,-,TRBJ1-5,CASSQEPGHNQPQHF,TGTGCCAGCAGCCAAGAACCAGGACACAATCAGCCCCAGCATTTT
TRBV14,-,TRBD2,TRBJ2-1,CASSPPLAGGSYNEQFF,TGTGCCAGCAGCCCCCCACTAGCGGGGGGTTCCTACAATGAGCAGTTCTTC
TRBV5-1,-,-,TRBJ1-2,CASSLTSSTGSYGYTF,TGCGCCAGCAGCTTGACTAGTTCTACAGGGAGCTATGGCTACACCTTC
TRBV7-2,-,TRBD1,TRBJ1-4,CASSRGDRDGEKLFF,TGTGCCAGCAGCCGTGGGGACAGGGACGGTGAAAAACTGTTTTTT
TRBV19,-,-,TRBJ2-3,CASLDRGETDTQYF,TGTGCCAGTTTGGACAGAGGGGAGACAGATACGCAGTATTTT
TRBV10-3,-,-,TRBJ1-1,CAISESGNTEAFF,TGTGCCATCAGTGAATCCGGGAACACTGAAGCTTTCTTT
TRBV6-5,-,TRBD1,TRBJ1-5,CASRGDRGSNQPQHF,TGTGCCAGCAGAGGCGACAGGGGAAGCAATCAGCCCCAGCATTTT
TRBV9,-,TRBD2,TRBJ2-1,CASSVGTPGLAPRSYNEQFF,TGTGCCAGCAGCGTGGGCACTCCGGGACTAGCGCCTCGCTCCTACAATGAGCAGTTCTTC
TRBV10-3,-,-,TRBJ2-3,CATRGITDTQYF,TGTGCCACGCGGGGAATCACAGATACGCAGTATTTT
TRBV5-1,-,-,TRBJ1-2,CASSLEGVRGYTF,TGCGCCAGCAGCTTAGAGGGGGTACGTGGCTACACCTTC
TRBV27,-,TRBD1,TRBJ1-2,CASSPDRANYGYTF,TGTGCCAGCAGCCCGGACAGGGCTAACTATGGCTACACCTTC
TRBV27,once,TRBD1,TRBJ1-2,CASSSRQGYGYTF,TGTGCCAGCAGTTCCCGACAGGGGTATGGCTACACCTTC
TRBV11-2,-,TRBD2,TRBJ2-7,CASSLVRTSGTYEQYF,TGTGCCAGCAGCTTAGTACGGACTAGCGGGACCTACGAGCAGTACTTC
TRBV19,-,-,TRBJ1-2,CASTERLGGYTF,TGTGCCAGTACCGAGAGGCTCGGGGGCTACACCTTC
TRBV7-2,-,TRBD2,TRBJ2-7,CASSPGLAGTYEQYF,TGTGCCAGCAGCCCCGGACTAGCGGGGACCTACGAGCAGTACTTC
TRBV7-8,-,-,TRBJ2-3,CASSLSSGTDTQYF,TGTGCCAGCAGCTTGAGTAGCGGCACAGATACGCAGTATTTT
TRBV4-2,-,TRBD2,TRBJ2-7,CASSPPGLGVEQYF,TGTGCCAGCAGCCCCCCGGGACTAGGGGTCGAGCAGTACTTC
TRBV2,-,TRBD1,TRBJ2-5,CASTRDREGETQYF,TGTGCCAGCACCCGGGACAGGGAGGGAGAGACCCAGTACTTC
TRBV5-1,-,-,TRBJ1-3,CASSSGRIGVGGNTIYF,TGCGCCAGCAGCTCTGGGCGGATAGGGGTCGGGGGAAACACCATATATTTT
TRBV9,-,TRBD2,TRBJ2-1,CASSVRLASYNEQFF,TGTGCCAGCAGCGTAAGACTAGCCTCCTACAATGAGCAGTTCTTC
TRBV28,-,-,TRBJ2-3,CASSTRDTQYF,TGTGCCAGCAGTACCCGGGATACGCAGTATTTT
TRBV5-4,-,TRBD1,TRBJ1-2,CASSSHDRGVSGYTF,TGTGCCAGCAGCTCACATGACAGGGGGGTGAGTGGCTACACCTTC
TRBV7-9,-,TRBD1,TRBJ1-5,CASSLEGAGQPQHF,TGTGCCAGCAGCTTAGAGGGGGCGGGTCAGCCCCAGCATTTT
TRBV4-1,-,-,TRBJ1-2,CASSLTGQSRGYTF,TGCGCCAGCAGCCTCACGGGACAATCGCGTGGCTACACCTTC
TRBV7-2,-,TRBD2,TRBJ2-6,CASSLVREALGANVLTF,TGTGCCAGCAGCTTAGTGCGGGAGGCCTTGGGGGCCAACGTCCTGACTTTC
TRBV29-1,-,TRBD1,TRBJ1-2,CSSTETQGAGGYTF,TGCAGCTCTACAGAAACCCAGGGGGCCGGGGGCTACACCTTC
TRBV6-5,-,-,TRBJ2-3,CASSYTRMGTDTQYF,TGTGCCAGCAGTTACACGAGGATGGGCACAGATACGCAGTATTTT
TRBV9,-,TRBD1,TRBJ2-1,CASSGQGASYNEQFF,TGTGCCAGCAGCGGACAGGGGGCTTCCTACAATGAGCAGTTCTTC
TRBV4-1,-,TRBD1,TRBJ1-3,CASSPGQGFGNTIYF,TGCGCCAGCAGCCCGGGACAGGGGTTTGGAAACACCATATATTTT
TRBV6-1,-,-,TRBJ1-5,CASSVVVISPNQPQHF,TGTGCCAGCAGTGTAGTGGTTATTAGCCCCAATCAGCCCCAGCATTTT
TRBV6-5,-,-,TRBJ1-3,CASSSSVSGNTIYF,TGTGCCAGCAGTTCATCAGTCTCTGGAAACACCATATATTTT
TRBV7-9,few,-,TRBJ2-7,CASSSFGQTAYEQYF,TGTGCCAGCAGCTCATTCGGGCAGACAGCCTACGAGCAGTACTTC
TRBV11-2,once,-,TRBJ2-7,CASSRSSYEQYF,TGTGCCAGCAGCCGTAGCTCCTACGAGCAGTACTTC
TRBV6-1,-,-,TRBJ2-7,CASSDPLSDRSPYEQYF,TGTGCCAGCAGTGATCCCCTCTCTGACAGGTCCCCCTACGAGCAGTACTTC
TRBV2,few,-,TRBJ1-4,CASSEQGYNEKLFF,TGTGCCAGCAGTGAACAGGGGTATAATGAAAAACTGTTTTTT
TRBV25-1,-,-,TRBJ1-4,CASSDPAGVNEKLFF,TGTGCCAGCAGTGATCCCGCCGGGGTTAATGAAAAACTGTTTTTT
TRBV29-1,-,TRBD1,TRBJ2-2,CSGGTGSTGELFF,TGCAGCGGGGGGACAGGGTCCACCGGGGAGCTGTTTTTT
TRBV5-1,-,TRBD1,TRBJ2-5,CASSWTGPETQYF,TGCGCCAGCAGCTGGACAGGGCCTGAGACCCAGTACTTC
TRBV5-4,-,TRBD2,TRBJ2-3,CASSSGSAGGWDTQYF,TGTGCCAGCAGCTCAGGGTCTGCGGGAGGGTGGGATACGCAGTATTTT
TRBV7-2,-,-,TRBJ2-3,CASSSQGSSSTDTQYF,TGTGCCAGCAGCTCACAGGGAAGTAGTAGCACAGATACGCAGTATTTT